What follows is one TCR beta chain and its context. This clonotype has only a few counts. Its antigen remains unidentified. There are no base qualities to consult, and no much larger clone falls within one base. This entry belongs to a study of T-cell memory formation after mild COVID-19 (dated by TCRdb to the early 2020s). A note on the overall study: TCR sequence clusters from the two donors were found to be largely donor specific. Longitudinal TCRalpha and TCRbeta repertoire sequencing tracked T-cell clones expanding and contracting after mild COVID-19 in a couple of donors. Two young, previously healthy adult volunteers, one female and one male, were included in the cohort. The research as a whole found: Contracting CD4+ clones were located mainly in the CM and EM memory subsets, whereas CD8+ clones were found to be enriched in EMRA. The study included only two mild cases, and larger cohorts that include severe cases with pre-infection samples were judged to be necessary. Clones that contracted from day 15 to 85 showed balanced CD4/CD8 phenotypes, whereas a second wave of clones that expanded from day 15 to 37 leaned towards CD4+. SARS-CoV-2 specificity was not confirmed for the second-wave clones peaking on day 37. Some responding clones were detected in pre-infection memory, suggesting pre-existing cross-reactive memory T cells joined the SARS-CoV-2 response.

PBMCs were isolated by Ficoll-Paque density gradient centrifugation. The sample was run on an Illumina NovaSeq 6000. TCRalpha and TCRbeta cDNA libraries were built by 5'RACE with constant-segment primers, adding sample barcodes and unique molecular identifiers. Trizol reagent was used to extract RNA from every sample. Libraries were amplified in two PCR steps, with a second sample barcode and Illumina TruSeq adapters added in the second step. Sequencing of the libraries was done on an Illumina NovaSeq, producing 2 x 150 bp paired-end reads. Under the source paper's analysis protocol: Reads were demultiplexed and collapsed into UMI-guided consensus sequences with migec v1.2.7. Using mixcr v2.1.11, UMI consensuses were aligned to TRA and TRB V and J templates and then assembled into clonotypes. A clonotype was counted as expanded or contracted only when both edgeR and NoisET called the clonotype significant, with the noise models trained on biological replicates. For edgeR calls, the thresholds were a false discovery rate-adjusted p below 0.01 and a log2 fold-change of 1. As an exploratory analysis of dynamics, max-normalized trajectories of the 1000 most abundant clonotypes were examined with PCA combined with hierarchical clustering. The CD4 or CD8 phenotype of responding clones was assigned using the separately sequenced CD4+ and CD8+ repertoires. The raw public data were reprocessed by TCRdb itself: fastp quality trimming at Q25, MiXCR clonotype calling, in-frame beta chains only. One record per CDR3 amino acid sequence lists the most common genes and DNA. These V and J calls are TCRdb output, not the study's own analysis. For this sample there are fewer than 450,000 distinct CDR3 sequences; roughly 26% appear just once. Of the sample, around 9% is held by the ten largest clones.

V and J are truncated by 2 bases and 6 bases respectively, leaving an intervening sequence of 13 bases. From the germline V gene (reference sequence), CDR1 is LGHDT and CDR2 is YNNKEL. Counted from cysteine to phenylalanine, this CDR3 has 14 amino acids. The read is trimmed to its CDR3 DNA, 42 bases read in frame from base 1. The origin of this receptor is an adult woman who had mild COVID-19 (a few samples of this study predate the infection). The sample titles of this study are shuffled in the database, so cell type and time point are left out; the donor was told from shared clones. The source material was PBMCs or a T cell subset sorted from them (not recorded which). This chain joins TRBV3-1 to TRBJ1-1, with the D gene not clear enough to name. The nucleotides read TGTGCCAGCAGCCAATTCTCAAAACCCGCTGAAGCTTTCTTT. Translated, it reads CASSQFSKPAEAFF.